The present TCR beta chain was sequenced within a study of T cells in Graves' hyperthyroidism and ophthalmopathy (dated by TCRdb to about 2019). Describing the broader study: Peripheral blood was sampled at the time of initial diagnosis, prior to any treatment. To identify distinguishing TCR V-J signatures, a discovery cohort of around 100 patients was used, comprising 40 to 45 with Graves' ophthalmopathy and 57 with stable Graves' hyperthyroidism. The roughly 94 discovery patients were randomly split 7:3 into training and test sets. An independent validation cohort of fewer than 20 hyperthyroidism patients and about 16 patients who later progressed to ophthalmopathy tested prospective prediction of ophthalmopathy. In addition, the study compared T-cell repertoires in thyroid tissue and in blood from roughly six Graves' hyperthyroidism patients. Following sampling, methimazole starting at 30 mg daily was given to hyperthyroidism patients, and high-dose intravenous methylprednisolone was given to ophthalmopathy patients. TCR Vbeta CDR3 sequencing of 140 or so peripheral blood samples (43 ophthalmopathy, 75 hyperthyroidism and around 17 progressor patients) is reported in the paper. Here is what the overall study found, with its caveats: A 13 V-J signature model separated ophthalmopathy from stable hyperthyroidism, with 87.88% sensitivity and 81.08% specificity in cross-validation and 80%/75% in testing. Sample size was not statistically predetermined, and blinding of investigators to group allocation was not performed. In validation, the model predicted progression to ophthalmopathy a median of about 6.5 months before onset, with roughly 70% sensitivity and roughly 77% specificity. Blood samples also contained most of the expanded thyroid clonotypes (frequency above 0.001), which suggests that blood repertoires may reflect thyroid immune responses.

This clonotype was counted ten times or more. No cognate antigen has been identified for it. The sample holds no much larger clone one base away, and base qualities are not on file. Stable Graves' hyperthyroidism was defined as the absence of progression to ophthalmopathy over 18 months of follow-up. Hyperthyroidism patients were aged 18 to 65 years and newly diagnosed, with disease duration of less than 2 months. Exclusion was applied to patients with uncontrolled infections, other autoimmune diseases, pregnancy or lactation. Clinical symptoms, serum thyroxine and TRAb, thyroid ultrasound, and orbital computed tomography formed the basis for the diagnoses. PBMCs were isolated from about 10 ml of fresh peripheral blood by Ficoll-Paque density gradient centrifugation. Total RNA was extracted using Trizol reagent, and RNA quality was assessed on an Agilent 2100 Bioanalyzer. The germline V gene yields SGHAT for CDR1 and FQNNGV for CDR2. Inclusive of the bounding cysteine and phenylalanine, the CDR3 is 15 residues long. CDR3 DNA only is kept here, 45 bases in frame from base 1. V loses 5 bases of germline sequence and J loses 3 bases, and the interval between the two ends is 17 bases.

The TCR beta CDR3 regions were amplified from the RNA transcripts. A first-round RT-PCR of the TCR CDR3 used the HTBI primer set with the Qiagen OneStep RT-PCR kit. The libraries were constructed in a second round of multiplex PCR and then size-selected and purified. Libraries were sequenced paired-end with 100 bp reads on an Illumina HiSeq2000. In the paper's pipeline: SOAPnuke was used to process the raw data, with reads discarded if the reads contained adapters or uncalled bases, had a mean Phred below 15, or lacked an exact constant-primer or identifier match. High-quality paired reads were merged using COPE v1.2.5, and each unique nucleotide sequence was defined as a clonotype. Clonotypes were aligned to IMGT TRBV, TRBD and TRBJ reference segments using MiTCR v1.1. The analysis included only V-J combinations with a frequency above 0.0001, which together covered approximately 99% of the repertoires. A TCS score was defined as the ratio between F50 (clonal expansion) and ExV (chaos), using BLOSUM62-based TCRdist between CDR3 peptides within each V-J. Welch's t-statistics and random forest reduced just over 500 V-J features to 13, which were used in a naive Bayes classifier (R e1071). TCRdb applied fastp at Q25 and MiXCR to the public reads, then kept only in-frame beta chains. Rows are unified per CDR3 protein, each entry keeping the most common DNA and genes. TCRdb, not the authors, supplied the V and J calls. Across this sample there are around 300,000 distinct CDR3 sequences, with about 15% seen only once. The ten largest clonotypes hold just under 25% of the sample.

This chain is built from TRBV11-2 and TRBJ2-7; D gene: possibly TRBD1, on 8 matching bases. The source is a woman aged 30 to 39 with Graves' hyperthyroidism. Sequencing was performed on blood. The CDR3 reads CASSTHRGTNYEQYF. The bases are TGTGCCAGCAGCACTCACAGGGGGACTAACTACGAGCAGTACTTC. Beyond the CDR3, the reference TRBV11-2 and TRBJ2-7 genes provide the residues; the full variable domain reads: EAGVAQSPRYKIIEKRQSVAFWCNPISGHATLYWYQQILGQGPKLLIQFQNNGVVDDSQLPKDRFSAERLKGVDSTLKIQPAKLEDSAVYLCASSTHRGTNYEQYFGPGTRLTVT.